The clone carrying this TCR beta chain has only a few counts. Its antigen remains unidentified. The data stem from a study of graft-versus-host responses after intestinal transplantation. For the study at large: In this cohort, recipients had multivisceral, liver-intestinal, or isolated intestinal transplants. Anti-thymocyte globulin was used for induction in all recipients, who then took tacrolimus and steroids for around 3 years.

Sequenced by immunoSEQ multiplex PCR; TCRdb stores in-frame clones only, minus some. The table includes about 59,000 clones, 90% to 95% detected once. V gave up 2 bases and J gave up 3 bases, with 7 bases separating them. The CDR3 consists of 13 residues. Germline V gene sequence: CDR1 SGHTA, CDR2 FQGTGA. Whole-study findings and limits: Allografts of one patient group, those with graft-donor T cell macrochimerism, had high graft-versus-host to host-versus-graft clonal ratios. Early post-transplant HvG declines showed an association with peak circulating GvH clone levels.

This chain uses TRBV7-3 with TRBJ2-5; TRBD2 is a possible D gene (6 bases). Sequencing used unstimulated CD4+ T cells sorted from spleen or lymph node cells, obtained before transplant. This clonotype originated in a human donor who was the organ donor for an intestinal transplant. CDR3 coding DNA: TGTGCCAGCAGCTTAGGGGGGAAAGAGACCCAGTACTTC. Translated, it gives CASSLGGKETQYF.